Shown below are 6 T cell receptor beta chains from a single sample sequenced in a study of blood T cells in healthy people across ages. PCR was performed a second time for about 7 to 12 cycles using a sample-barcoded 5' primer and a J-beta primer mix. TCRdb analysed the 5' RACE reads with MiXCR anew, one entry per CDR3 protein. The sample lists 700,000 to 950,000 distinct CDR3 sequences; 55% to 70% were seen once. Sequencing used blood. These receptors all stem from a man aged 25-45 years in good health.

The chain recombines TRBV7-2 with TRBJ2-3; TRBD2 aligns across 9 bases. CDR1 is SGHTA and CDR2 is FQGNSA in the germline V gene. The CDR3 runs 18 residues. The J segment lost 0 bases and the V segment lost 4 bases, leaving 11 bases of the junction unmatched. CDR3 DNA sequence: TGTGCCAGCAGCTCTCAAGCGGGGGGAACATCTAGCACAGATACGCAGTATTTT. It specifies CASSSQAGGTSSTDTQYF.

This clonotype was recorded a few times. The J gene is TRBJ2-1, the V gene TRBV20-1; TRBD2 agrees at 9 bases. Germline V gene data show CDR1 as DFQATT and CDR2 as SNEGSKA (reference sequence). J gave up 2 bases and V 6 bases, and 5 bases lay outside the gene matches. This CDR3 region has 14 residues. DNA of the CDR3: TGCAGTGCCGCTAGCGGGACCCCCTACAATGAGCAGTTCTTC. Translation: CSAASGTPYNEQFF.

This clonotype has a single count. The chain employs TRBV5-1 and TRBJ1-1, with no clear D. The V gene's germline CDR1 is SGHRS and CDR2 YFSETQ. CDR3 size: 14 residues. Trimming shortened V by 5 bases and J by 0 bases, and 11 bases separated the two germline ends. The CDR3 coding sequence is TGCGCCAGCAGTATATACAGCATGAACACTGAAGCTTTCTTT. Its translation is CASSIYSMNTEAFF.

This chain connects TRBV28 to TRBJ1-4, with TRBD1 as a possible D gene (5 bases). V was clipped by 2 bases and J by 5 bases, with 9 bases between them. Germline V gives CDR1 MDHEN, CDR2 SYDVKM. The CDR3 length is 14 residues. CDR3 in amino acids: CASSLAGPNEKLFF. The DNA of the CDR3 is TGTGCCAGCAGTTTAGCGGGGCCCAATGAAAAACTGTTTTTT.

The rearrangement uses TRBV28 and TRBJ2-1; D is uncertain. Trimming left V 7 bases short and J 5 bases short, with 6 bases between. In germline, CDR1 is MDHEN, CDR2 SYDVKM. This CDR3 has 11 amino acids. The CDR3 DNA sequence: TGTGCCAGCACCTTTAACAATGAGCAGTTCTTC. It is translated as CASTFNNEQFF.

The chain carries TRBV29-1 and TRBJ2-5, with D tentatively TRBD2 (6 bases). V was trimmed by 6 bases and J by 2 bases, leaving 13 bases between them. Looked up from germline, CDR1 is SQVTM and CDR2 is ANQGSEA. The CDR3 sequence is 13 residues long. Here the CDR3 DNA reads TGCAGCGTCCCCCGGGACTCTCAAGAGACCCAGTACTTC. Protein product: CSVPRDSQETQYF.